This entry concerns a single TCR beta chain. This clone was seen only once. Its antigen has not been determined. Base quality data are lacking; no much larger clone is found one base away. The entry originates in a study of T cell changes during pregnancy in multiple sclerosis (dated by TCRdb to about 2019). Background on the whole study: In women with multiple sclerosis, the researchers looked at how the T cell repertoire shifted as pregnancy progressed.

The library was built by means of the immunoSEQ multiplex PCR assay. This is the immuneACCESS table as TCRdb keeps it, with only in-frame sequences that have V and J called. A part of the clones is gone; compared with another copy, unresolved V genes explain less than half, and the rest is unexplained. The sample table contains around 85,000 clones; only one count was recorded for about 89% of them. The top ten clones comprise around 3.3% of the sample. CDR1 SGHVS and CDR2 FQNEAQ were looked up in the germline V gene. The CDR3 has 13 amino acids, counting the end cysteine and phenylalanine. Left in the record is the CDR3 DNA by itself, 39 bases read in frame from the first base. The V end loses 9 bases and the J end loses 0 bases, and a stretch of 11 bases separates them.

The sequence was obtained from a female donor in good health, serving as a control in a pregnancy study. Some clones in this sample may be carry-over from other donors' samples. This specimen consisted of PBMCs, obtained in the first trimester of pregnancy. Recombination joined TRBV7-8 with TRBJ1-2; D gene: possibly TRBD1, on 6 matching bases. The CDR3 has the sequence CASSGQTNYGYTF. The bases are TGTGCCAGTAGCGGACAGACTAACTATGGCTACACCTTC. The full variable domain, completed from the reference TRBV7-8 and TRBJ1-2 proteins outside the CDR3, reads GAGVSQSPRYKVAKRGQDVALRCDPISGHVSLFWYQQALGQGPEFLTYFQNEAQLDKSGLPSDRFFAERPEGSVSTLKIQRTQQEDSAVYLCASSGQTNYGYTFGSGTRLTVV.